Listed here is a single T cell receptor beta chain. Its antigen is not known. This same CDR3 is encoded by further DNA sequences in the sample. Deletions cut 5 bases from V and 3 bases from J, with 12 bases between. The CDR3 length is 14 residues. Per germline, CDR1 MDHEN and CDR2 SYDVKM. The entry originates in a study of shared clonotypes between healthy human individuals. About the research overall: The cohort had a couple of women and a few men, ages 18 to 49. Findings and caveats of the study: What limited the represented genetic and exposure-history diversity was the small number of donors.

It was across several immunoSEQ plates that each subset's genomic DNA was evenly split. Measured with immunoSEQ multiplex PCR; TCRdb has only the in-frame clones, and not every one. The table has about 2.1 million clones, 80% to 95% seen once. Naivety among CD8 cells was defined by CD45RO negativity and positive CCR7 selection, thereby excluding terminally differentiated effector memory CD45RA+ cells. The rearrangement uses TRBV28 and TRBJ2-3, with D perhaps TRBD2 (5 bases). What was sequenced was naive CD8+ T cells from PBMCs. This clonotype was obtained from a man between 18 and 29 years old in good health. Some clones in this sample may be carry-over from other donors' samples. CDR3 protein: CASSPRRGTDTQYF. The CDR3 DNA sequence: TGTGCCAGCAGTCCCCGCCGGGGAACAGATACGCAGTATTTT.